The sequence of this T cell receptor (beta chain) was determined in a study of shared clonotypes between healthy human individuals. As processed by the authors: ImmunoSEQ supplied junction-only sequences lacking quality scores, so filtering was different. Using immunoSEQ multiplex PCR, the repertoire was profiled, and TCRdb retains in-frame clones only, with some absent. V and J calls and clone size are those listed in that table; D and trimming were worked out from the DNA. The table has around 2.1 million clones, 85% to 95% seen once. General study results and limits: Clonotypes not shared had lower generation probabilities than those common to all four donors. A generally larger estimated richness was seen in naive subsets than in memory subsets.

Trimming left V 3 bases short and J 3 bases short, with 18 bases between. The germline CDR1 and CDR2 sequences are LNHDA and SQIVND (reference sequence). The CDR3 runs 16 residues. Terminally differentiated effector memory CD45RA+ cells were left out of the naive CD8 fraction, which was CD45RO-negative and positively selected for CCR7. The study enrolled healthy HIV-negative adults without recent acute infections or vaccinations as donors. Worth noting for this clone: The antigen remains unidentified.

The rearrangement uses TRBV19 and TRBJ2-7; TRBD1 or TRBD2 may be the D gene (6 bases each). This receptor was identified in a man aged 18 to 29 in good health. Some clones in this sample may be carry-over from other donors' samples. Sequencing was carried out using naive CD8+ T cells from PBMCs. CDR3 loop: CASSILGGSMVYEQYF. As DNA, the CDR3 is TGTGCCAGTAGTATTCTCGGGGGCTCTATGGTCTACGAGCAGTACTTC. Based on the CDR3 plus reference TRBV19 and TRBJ2-7, the full variable domain is DGGITQSPKYLFRKEGQNVTLSCEQNLNHDAMYWYRQDPGQGLRLIYYSQIVNDFQKGDIAEGYSVSREKKESFPLTVTSAQKNPTAFYLCASSILGGSMVYEQYFGPGTRLTVT.